This paragraph covers one T cell receptor beta chain sequence. As yet, its antigen is unknown. V dropped 3 bases and J dropped 7 bases, with 10 bases sitting between them. Germline CDR1 reads SGHRS; CDR2 reads YFSETQ. The CDR3 sequence is 12 residues long. As for treatment: oral pan-JAK inhibitor, 5-10 mg twice daily. Sampling of alopecia areata patients yielded lesional scalp punch biopsies as well as peripheral blood. cDNA serving as the sequencing template came from extracted, reverse transcribed RNA. The table came from immunoSEQ multiplex PCR; TCRdb's copy has only in-frame clones and leaves some out. Found here are 95,000 to 120,000 clones, 56% of them singletons; the top ten hold roughly 3.5%. The sample originates from a study of CD8+ T cells in alopecia areata. At the level of the study: The investigators scored severity in treated patients by the percentage of affected scalp area. General study points: Both scalp clonality and the expanded CD8+ clones among the top 100 showed a significant decrease with tofacitinib.

Here the sequenced sample was CD4+ T cells sorted from blood, taken at week 24, from a patient treated with tofacitinib. The chain links TRBV5-1 to TRBJ1-1, with D maybe TRBD1 (5 bases). The clonotype comes from a human donor with alopecia areata. CDR3 protein: CASSSQGSEAFF. The CDR3 bases are TGCGCCAGCAGCTCTCAGGGAAGTGAAGCTTTCTTT.